Each of the 32 T cell receptor beta chains below was sequenced from the same sample in a study of cytomegalovirus exposure and HLA in healthy donors. Produced via immunoSEQ multiplex PCR; TCRdb's table is partial and in-frame only. This table has 150,000 to 250,000 clones, roughly 84% appearing once. Input material: PBMCs. The receptors stem from a woman aged 30 to 39 in good health and CMV-seropositive.

The V call is TRBV29-1, the J call TRBJ2-1; 9 nucleotides agree with TRBD2. In germline, CDR1 is SQVTM, CDR2 ANQGSEA. V shed 4 bases, J shed 4 bases, and the junction held 11 bases outside the gene matches. The CDR3 contains 16 residues. The chain's CDR3 is CSVGGLAGGWYNEQFF. The CDR3 bases are TGCAGCGTTGGGGGGTTGGCGGGAGGGTGGTACAATGAGCAGTTCTTC.

The rearrangement joins TRBV5-6 to TRBJ2-1; 10 nucleotides agree with TRBD2. The CDR3 is 16 amino acids. In germline, CDR1 is SGHDT, CDR2 YYEEEE. Trimming took 0 bases from V and 4 from J; bases not matched to a gene: 4. Here the CDR3 reads CASSLVASGRYNEQFF. As DNA, the CDR3 is TGTGCCAGCAGCTTGGTCGCTAGCGGGAGATACAATGAGCAGTTCTTC.

Here the CDR3 reads CASSLAGQGAFF. The CDR3 DNA reads TGTGCCAGCAGCTTGGCGGGACAGGGGGCTTTCTTT. V usage is TRBV7-9 and J usage is TRBJ1-1; 10 positions match TRBD1. V trimming: 3 bases; J trimming: 11 bases; junction bases outside the gene matches: 3. This CDR3 has 12 residues. Germline-derived CDR1 and CDR2 are SEHNR and FQNEAQ (reference sequence).

The rearrangement links TRBV6-5 to TRBJ2-7, with TRBD2 matching 7 bases. CDR3 length: 11 amino acids. V gave up 10 bases and J gave up 7 bases; unmatched junction bases: 7. Per the germline V gene, CDR1 is MNHEY and CDR2 is SVGAGI. CDR3 sequence reads: CAIGRAGEQYF. In DNA form, the CDR3 reads TGTGCCATAGGGAGGGCGGGGGAGCAGTACTTC.

The chain joins TRBV6-1 to TRBJ1-2, with 8 bases identical to TRBD1. Germline V gene lookup returns CDR1 MNHNS and CDR2 SASEGT. The CDR3 is 14 residues long. V gave up 6 bases and J gave up 0 bases; unmatched junction bases: 3. CDR3 residues: CASRLDRANYGYTF. CDR3 in DNA: TGTGCCAGCAGATTGGACAGGGCTAACTATGGCTACACCTTC.

This sequence joins TRBV6-5 and TRBJ2-7; 11 bases map to TRBD2. This CDR3 comprises 14 residues. In germline, CDR1 is MNHEY, CDR2 SVGAGI. V shed 5 bases, J shed 4 bases, and the junction held 4 bases outside the gene matches. CDR3 residues: CASSDGTSGYEQYF. CDR3 DNA sequence: TGTGCCAGCAGTGACGGGACTAGCGGTTACGAGCAGTACTTC.

V gene TRBV20-1 combines with J gene TRBJ2-3; TRBD1 is a possible D gene (5 bases). CDR3 length: 11 amino acids. The V gene's germline CDR1 is DFQATT and CDR2 SNEGSKA (reference sequence). V gave up 5 bases and J gave up 11 bases, with 14 bases separating them. CDR3 residues: CSAGARDGQYF. In DNA form, the CDR3 reads TGCAGTGCTGGCGCCAGGGATGGGCAGTATTTT.

The rearrangement joins TRBV5-1 to TRBJ2-2, with a weak D call TRBD1 (5 bases). The germline gives CDR1 SGHRS, CDR2 YFSETQ. The V gene lost 0 bases and the J gene lost 1 base, with 16 bases spanning the gap. The CDR3 contains 18 residues. The CDR3 loop reads CASSLEAVRQGNTGELFF. The CDR3 DNA sequence: TGCGCCAGCAGCTTGGAGGCTGTAAGGCAGGGGAACACCGGGGAGCTGTTTTTT.

This clone appeared a few times. This chain links TRBV5-1 with TRBJ2-2; TRBD2 is a possible D gene (5 bases). The CDR3 extends over 19 amino acids. Germline assignment: CDR1 SGHRS and CDR2 YFSETQ. The ends were cut back, 6 bases at V and 0 bases at J, with 24 bases in the middle. The CDR3 DNA follows: TGCGCCAGCAAATTGCGGGCTCTACTGGGCGTCGCGAACACCGGGGAGCTGTTTTTT. Its protein product is CASKLRALLGVANTGELFF.

The chain employs TRBV2 and TRBJ2-2, with D perhaps TRBD2 (6 bases). Germline loops: CDR1 SNHLY, CDR2 FYNNEI. V was shortened by 6 bases and J by 2 bases, with 16 bases between the two germline ends. The CDR3 runs to 16 residues. This chain's CDR3 is CASSPARGGNTGELFF. CDR3 coding DNA: TGTGCCAGCAGCCCCGCGAGGGGAGGTAACACCGGGGAGCTGTTTTTT.

The chain uses TRBV27 and TRBJ2-1, with D hard to call. Germline CDR1 reads MNHEY; CDR2 reads SMNVEV (reference sequence). The V end lost 3 bases, the J end lost 9 bases, and 18 bases lay between the germline ends. The CDR3 runs 15 residues. The DNA of the CDR3 is TGTGCCAGCAGTTTCGGAGACGAGTGGGTCGGTGAGCAGTTCTTC. Its protein is CASSFGDEWVGEQFF.

The V and J genes are TRBV2 and TRBJ1-1; D unclear. Germline V gene lookup returns CDR1 SNHLY and CDR2 FYNNEI. The CDR3 runs 13 residues. Trimming pared 6 bases from V and 2 bases from J, leaving 10 bases between. CDR3 in amino acids: CASRTTHNTEAFF. In nucleotides, the CDR3 is TGTGCCAGCAGAACTACACATAACACTGAAGCTTTCTTT.

CDR3 residues: CSVARLGGYTF. The CDR3 DNA follows: TGCAGCGTTGCACGACTTGGAGGCTACACCTTC. V is TRBV29-1 and J is TRBJ1-2; no reliable D call. CDR1 is SQVTM and CDR2 is ANQGSEA in the germline V gene. The V gene lost 4 bases and the J gene lost 8 bases, with 11 bases spanning the gap. This CDR3 has 11 residues.

The V and J genes are TRBV10-3 and TRBJ2-7; D may be TRBD2 (6 bases). The CDR3 has 13 residues. Trimming removed 8 bases at V and 6 bases at J, with 17 bases between. Germline CDR1 reads ENHRY; CDR2 reads SYGVKD. CDR3 sequence reads: CAIRGGSSGEQYF. DNA for the CDR3: TGTGCCATCCGCGGAGGGTCGAGTGGCGAGCAGTACTTC.

The V call is TRBV9, the J call TRBJ2-1, with 7 bases that match TRBD1. Germline CDR1 and CDR2: SGDLS and YYNGEE. This CDR3 has 14 amino acids. The ends lost 1 base at V and 7 bases at J; junction bases unmatched: 5. Written as DNA, the CDR3 is TGTGCCAGCAGCGTAAGCCCAGGGGGAAATGAGCAGTTCTTC. Translated: CASSVSPGGNEQFF.

This clone was seen a single time. The rearrangement joins TRBV29-1 to TRBJ2-3; maybe TRBD2 (5 bases). Trimming took off 2 bases at V and 2 bases at J, with 8 bases between the two ends. Germline CDR1 reads SQVTM; CDR2 reads ANQGSEA. This CDR3 contains 13 residues. For the CDR3, the DNA is TGCAGCGTTGAAACGGGGAACACAGATACGCAGTATTTT. Its protein product is CSVETGNTDTQYF.

This sequence joins TRBV7-2 and TRBJ2-1; TRBD2 agrees at 9 bases. The CDR3 contains 17 residues. The V gene end was trimmed by 0 bases and the J gene end by 4 bases; junction bases not matched to a gene: 7. The germline V gene encodes CDR1 SGHTA and CDR2 FQGNSA. The CDR3 bases are TGTGCCAGCAGCTTAGCGCGGGGGGGAGGGCTGTACAATGAGCAGTTCTTC. As protein: CASSLARGGGLYNEQFF.

The gene calls are TRBV6-5 and TRBJ2-2, with TRBD2 as a possible D gene (5 bases). The CDR3 loop spans 13 amino acids. Germline V gene data show CDR1 as MNHEY and CDR2 as SVGAGI. V shed 5 bases and J shed 8 bases, with 12 bases lying between them. CDR3 DNA sequence: TGTGCCAGCAGTCCTCGAAGGGAGGGGGAGCTGTTTTTT. Translation: CASSPRREGELFF.

The chain joins TRBV10-3 to TRBJ1-2; a possible D gene is TRBD1 (6 bases). Trimming took off 7 bases at V and 4 bases at J, with 16 bases between the two ends. Germline CDR1 and CDR2: ENHRY and SYGVKD. The CDR3 spans 14 residues. The CDR3 region is CAITEGEGVYGYTF. DNA of the CDR3: TGTGCCATCACCGAGGGGGAGGGGGTCTATGGCTACACCTTC.

The rearrangement links TRBV6-4 to TRBJ2-7; 9 bases fit TRBD1. Germline CDR1 and CDR2: MRHNA and SNTAGT. This CDR3 region has 14 residues. V shed 11 bases and J 5 bases; nucleotides not matched to a gene: 13. Written as DNA, the CDR3 is TGTGCCCCAATTCTAGGGACAGGGTTAAACGAGCAGTACTTC. Encoded protein: CAPILGTGLNEQYF.

This chain links TRBV6-6 with TRBJ2-7; D is ambiguous. The CDR3 contains 12 residues. Trimming left V 4 bases short and J 2 bases short, with 6 bases between. CDR1 is MNHNY, CDR2 SVGAGI, per germline (reference sequence). The CDR3 DNA follows: TGTGCCAGCAGTTCCCCTACCTACGAGCAGTACTTC. It encodes CASSSPTYEQYF.

This clone showed up just once. The junction differs from germline at one of its ends, possibly a read error. J is TRBJ1-4 and V is TRBV5-8; possible D gene TRBD1, 6 bases. CDR1 SGHTS and CDR2 YDEGEE come from the germline V gene. This CDR3 has 12 amino acids. The CDR3 nucleotides are TGTGCCAGCAGACCCAGAGGGGGACATTTCATCTTT. Protein sequence: CASRPRGGHFIF.

The V gene is TRBV19, the J gene TRBJ2-1, with TRBD1 matching over 7 bases. This CDR3 region has 13 residues. CDR1 is LNHDA, CDR2 SQIVND, per germline (reference sequence). Trimming at V came to 8 bases and at J to 5 bases, leaving 6 bases not matched to a gene. The CDR3 DNA reads as TGTGCCAGTGGACAGGACACTAACAATGAGCAGTTCTTC. Translation: CASGQDTNNEQFF.

The J gene is TRBJ1-1, the V gene TRBV6-1; D might be TRBD1 (5 bases). Trimming left V 8 bases short and J 1 base short, with 11 bases between. The CDR3 contains 13 residues. The germline V gene has CDR1 MNHNS and CDR2 SASEGT. This chain's CDR3 is CASGTSGNTEAFF. The CDR3 bases are TGTGCCAGCGGGACTTCGGGGAACACTGAAGCTTTCTTT.

On this clone: The CDR3 does not close with the conserved phenylalanine or tryptophan, likely indicating a read error. It is unclear where the CDR3 begins or ends on the DNA, so no DNA is shown, and the CDR3 is as TCRdb lists it. This sequence joins TRBV6-1 and TRBJ1-2; no check of the table's D call, TRBD1, against the DNA was made. The germline V gene encodes CDR1 MNHNS and CDR2 SASEGT. With termini counted, the CDR3 has 14 amino acids. CDR3 sequence reads: CASSDKGQLFRMVR.

The genes are TRBV7-9 and TRBJ2-3, with TRBD1 matching 8 bases. CDR3 length: 14 amino acids. The J segment lost 6 bases and the V segment lost 4 bases, leaving 6 bases of the junction unmatched. Germline CDR1 is SEHNR and CDR2 is FQNEAQ (reference sequence). Written as DNA, the CDR3 is TGTGCCAGCAGCTCCTCAGGGGGCAGCGATACGCAGTATTTT. It codes for CASSSSGGSDTQYF. Variable domain in full (rest from reference TRBV7-9 and TRBJ2-3): DTGVSQNPRHKITKRGQNVTFRCDPISEHNRLYWYRQTLGQGPEFLTYFQNEAQLEKSRLLSDRFSAERPKGSFSTLEIQRTEQGDSAMYLCASSSSGGSDTQYFGPGTRLTVL.

The rearrangement uses TRBV30 and TRBJ2-7, with 7 bases that match TRBD2. Germline trimming cut 3 bases from V and 2 bases from J; bases unmatched to any gene: 4. This CDR3 has 13 amino acids. CDR1 and CDR2 from the germline V gene are GTSNPN and SVGIG (reference sequence). The chain's CDR3 is CAWRVTSTYEQYF. In nucleotides, the CDR3 is TGTGCCTGGAGGGTGACTAGCACCTACGAGCAGTACTTC.

This chain joins TRBV5-1 and TRBJ2-3; perhaps TRBD1 as D (5 bases). Trimming cost V 2 bases and J 1 base, with 14 bases left between them. This CDR3 contains 16 residues. Looked up from germline, CDR1 is SGHRS and CDR2 is YFSETQ. CDR3 DNA sequence: TGCGCCAGCAGCTTAAGGTCCAGCAGGGGCACAGATACGCAGTATTTT. Its translation is CASSLRSSRGTDTQYF.

CDR3 nucleotide sequence: TGCAGCGTTGGGTCAGGGTCCAACACTGAAGCTTTCTTT. Its protein product is CSVGSGSNTEAFF. The chain has TRBV29-1 and TRBJ1-1, with D tentatively TRBD1 (5 bases). The V gene's germline CDR1 is SQVTM and CDR2 ANQGSEA. V lost 4 bases and J lost 2, with 11 bases in between. The CDR3 runs to 13 residues.

The chain links TRBV19 to TRBJ2-2; 7 nucleotides match TRBD2. V lost 9 bases, J lost 8 bases, and 12 bases stayed unmatched. The germline gives CDR1 LNHDA, CDR2 SQIVND (reference sequence). The CDR3 runs 14 residues. CDR3 in amino acids: CASSRDYPRGELFF. The CDR3 DNA follows: TGTGCCAGCTCCCGGGACTATCCGCGGGGGGAGCTGTTTTTT.

V and J are TRBV2 and TRBJ2-7; D might be TRBD2 (5 bases). Germline assignment: CDR1 SNHLY and CDR2 FYNNEI. The CDR3 is made up of 12 amino acids. With 8 bases removed from V and 2 bases from J, the gap between germline ends came to 10 bases. The DNA for the CDR3 is TGTGCCAGCTCTGGAGGAACCTACGAGCAGTACTTC. It yields the protein CASSGGTYEQYF.

This clone was observed once. This chain uses TRBV2 with TRBJ2-1, with D maybe TRBD1 (6 bases). In germline, CDR1 is SNHLY, CDR2 FYNNEI. V lost 6 bases and J 7 bases, leaving 10 bases between the germline ends. The CDR3 is 12 residues long. CDR3 sequence (DNA): TGTGCCAGCAGACAGGGCCCAAATGAGCAGTTCTTC. This translates into CASRQGPNEQFF.